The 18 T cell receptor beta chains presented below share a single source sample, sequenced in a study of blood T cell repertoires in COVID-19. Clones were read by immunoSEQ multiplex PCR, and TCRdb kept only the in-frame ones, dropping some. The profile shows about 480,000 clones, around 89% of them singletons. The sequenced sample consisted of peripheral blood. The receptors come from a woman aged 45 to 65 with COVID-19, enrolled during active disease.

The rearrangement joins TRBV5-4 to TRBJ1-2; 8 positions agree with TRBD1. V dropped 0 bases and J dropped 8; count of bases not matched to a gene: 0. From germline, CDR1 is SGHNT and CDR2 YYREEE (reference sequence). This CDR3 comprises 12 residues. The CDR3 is CASSLGQGGYTF. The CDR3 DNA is TGTGCCAGCAGCTTGGGACAGGGGGGCTACACCTTC.

The CDR3 spells CASILGRGTEAFF. In nucleotides, the CDR3 is TGTGCCAGCATTCTCGGGAGGGGGACTGAAGCTTTCTTT. J is TRBJ1-1 and V is TRBV12-3 or TRBV12-4; tentative D call: TRBD1 (6 bases). Trimming removed 7 bases at V and 5 bases at J, with 14 bases between. The CDR3 runs to 13 residues.

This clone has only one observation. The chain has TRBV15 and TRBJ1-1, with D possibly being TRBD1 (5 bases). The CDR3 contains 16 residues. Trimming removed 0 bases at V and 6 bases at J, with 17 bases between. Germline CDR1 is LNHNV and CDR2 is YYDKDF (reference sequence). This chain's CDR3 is CATSRDGGERLPEAFF. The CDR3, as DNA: TGTGCCACCAGCAGAGATGGGGGGGAGAGGTTACCTGAAGCTTTCTTT.

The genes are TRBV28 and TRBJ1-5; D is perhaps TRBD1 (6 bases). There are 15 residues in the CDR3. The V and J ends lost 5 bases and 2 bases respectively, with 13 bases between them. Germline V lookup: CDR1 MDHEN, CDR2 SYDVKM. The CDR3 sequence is CASSSHRDGNQPQHF. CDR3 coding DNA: TGTGCCAGCAGTAGTCACAGGGACGGCAATCAGCCCCAGCATTTT. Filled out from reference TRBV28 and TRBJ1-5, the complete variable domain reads DVKVTQSSRYLVKRTGEKVFLECVQDMDHENMFWYRQDPGLGLRLIYFSYDVKMKEKGDIPEGYSVSREKKERFSLILESASTNQTSMYLCASSSHRDGNQPQHFGDGTRLSIL.

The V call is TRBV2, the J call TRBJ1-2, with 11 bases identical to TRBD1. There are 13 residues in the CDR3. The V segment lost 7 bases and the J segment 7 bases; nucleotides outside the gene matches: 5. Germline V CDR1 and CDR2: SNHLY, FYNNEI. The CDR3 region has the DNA TGTGCCAGCAATGGACAGGGGGCACGTGGCTACACCTTC. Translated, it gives CASNGQGARGYTF.

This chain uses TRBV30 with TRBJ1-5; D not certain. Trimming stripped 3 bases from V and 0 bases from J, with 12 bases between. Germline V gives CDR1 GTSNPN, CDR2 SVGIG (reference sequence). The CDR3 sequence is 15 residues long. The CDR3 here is CAWRHGVYSNQPQHF. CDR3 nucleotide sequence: TGTGCCTGGAGGCACGGGGTCTATAGCAATCAGCCCCAGCATTTT.

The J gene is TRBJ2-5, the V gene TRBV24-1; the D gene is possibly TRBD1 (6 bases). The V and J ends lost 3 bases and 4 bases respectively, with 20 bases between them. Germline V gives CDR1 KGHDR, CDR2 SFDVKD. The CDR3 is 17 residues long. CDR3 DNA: TGTGCCACCAGTGATCCCAGGAGCAGGGGTGTCGGAGAGACCCAGTACTTC. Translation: CATSDPRSRGVGETQYF.

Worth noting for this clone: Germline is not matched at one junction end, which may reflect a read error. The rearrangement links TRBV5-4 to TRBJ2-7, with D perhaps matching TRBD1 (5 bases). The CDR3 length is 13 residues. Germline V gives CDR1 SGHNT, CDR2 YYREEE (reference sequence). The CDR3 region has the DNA TGTACCAGCAGCTCTCCAGGGATTTCGAAGACCTTCTTC. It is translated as CTSSSPGISKTFF. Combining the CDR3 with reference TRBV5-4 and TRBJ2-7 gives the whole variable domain ETGVTQSPTHLIKTRGQQVTLRCSSQSGHNTVSWYQQALGQGPQFIFQYYREEENGRGNFPPRFSGLQFPNYSSELNVNALELDDSALYLCTSSSPGISKTFFGPGTRLTVT.

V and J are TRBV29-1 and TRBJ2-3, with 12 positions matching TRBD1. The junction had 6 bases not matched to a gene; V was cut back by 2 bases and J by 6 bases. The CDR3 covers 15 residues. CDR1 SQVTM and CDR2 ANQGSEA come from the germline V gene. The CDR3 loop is CSVEFWDRGRDTQYF. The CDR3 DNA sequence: TGCAGCGTTGAATTTTGGGACAGGGGGCGCGATACGCAGTATTTT.

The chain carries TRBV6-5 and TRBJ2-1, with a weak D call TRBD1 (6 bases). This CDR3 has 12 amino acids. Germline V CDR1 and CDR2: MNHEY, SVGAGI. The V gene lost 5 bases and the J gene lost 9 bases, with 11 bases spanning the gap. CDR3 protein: CASSHQGGEQFF. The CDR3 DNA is TGTGCCAGCAGTCACCAAGGGGGTGAGCAGTTCTTC.

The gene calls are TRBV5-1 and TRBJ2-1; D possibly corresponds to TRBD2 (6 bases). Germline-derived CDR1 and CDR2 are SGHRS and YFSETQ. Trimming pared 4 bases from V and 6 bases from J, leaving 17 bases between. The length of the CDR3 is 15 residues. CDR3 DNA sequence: TGCGCCAGCAGCCGTGTCTCCGGGACTGGCAATGAGCAGTTCTTC. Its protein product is CASSRVSGTGNEQFF.

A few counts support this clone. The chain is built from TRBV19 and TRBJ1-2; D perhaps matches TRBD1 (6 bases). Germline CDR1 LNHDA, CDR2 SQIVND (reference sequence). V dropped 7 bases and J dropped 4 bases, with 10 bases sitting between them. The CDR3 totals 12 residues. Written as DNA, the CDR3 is TGTGCCAGTAACCAGGGGCCCTATGGCTACACCTTC. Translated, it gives CASNQGPYGYTF.

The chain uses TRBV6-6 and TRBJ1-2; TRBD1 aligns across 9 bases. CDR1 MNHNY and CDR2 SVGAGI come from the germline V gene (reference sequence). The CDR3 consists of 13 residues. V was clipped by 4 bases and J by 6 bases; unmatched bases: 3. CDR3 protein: CASSWGQGDGYTF. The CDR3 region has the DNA TGTGCCAGCAGTTGGGGACAGGGAGATGGCTACACCTTC.

The CDR3 sequence: CSASRTGETQYF. The CDR3 coding sequence is TGCAGTGCTAGTCGGACAGGAGAGACCCAGTACTTC. V usage is TRBV20-1 and J usage is TRBJ2-5; 7 positions agree with TRBD1. This CDR3 is 12 amino acids long. CDR1 and CDR2 from the germline V gene are DFQATT and SNEGSKA (reference sequence). Trimming took 3 bases from V and 4 from J; bases not matched to a gene: 2.

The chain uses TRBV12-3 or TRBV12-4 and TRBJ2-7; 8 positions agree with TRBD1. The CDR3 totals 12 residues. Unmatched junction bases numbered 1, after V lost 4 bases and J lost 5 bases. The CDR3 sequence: CASSWGQDEQYF. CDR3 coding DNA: TGTGCCAGCAGTTGGGGACAGGACGAGCAGTACTTC.

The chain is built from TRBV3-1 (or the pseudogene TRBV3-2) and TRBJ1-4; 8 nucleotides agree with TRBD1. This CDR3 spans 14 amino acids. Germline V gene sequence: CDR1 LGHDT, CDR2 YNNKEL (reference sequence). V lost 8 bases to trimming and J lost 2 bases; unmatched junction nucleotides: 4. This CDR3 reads CASHPGGTNEKLFF. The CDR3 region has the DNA TGTGCCAGCCACCCAGGGGGCACTAATGAAAAACTGTTTTTT.

The CDR3 sequence: CASSPIGGSNQPQHF. Written as DNA, the CDR3 is TGCGCCAGCAGTCCCATTGGGGGGAGCAATCAGCCCCAGCATTTT. The V and J genes are TRBV5-1 and TRBJ1-5, with D possibly TRBD1 on 5 matching bases. Germline CDR1 SGHRS, CDR2 YFSETQ. The V gene lost 5 bases and the J gene lost 1 base, with 13 bases spanning the gap. The CDR3 extends over 15 amino acids. Variable domain in full (rest from reference TRBV5-1 and TRBJ1-5): KAGVTQTPRYLIKTRGQQVTLSCSPISGHRSVSWYQQTPGQGLQFLFEYFSETQRNKGNFPGRFSGRQFSNSRSEMNVSTLELGDSALYLCASSPIGGSNQPQHFGDGTRLSIL.

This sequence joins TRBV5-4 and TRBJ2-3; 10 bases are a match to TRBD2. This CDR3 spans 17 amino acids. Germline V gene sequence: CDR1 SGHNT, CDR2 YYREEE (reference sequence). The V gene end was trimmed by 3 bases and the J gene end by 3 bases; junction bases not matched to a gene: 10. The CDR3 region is CASSSGFKRGGTDTQYF. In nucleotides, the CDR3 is TGTGCCAGCAGCTCGGGTTTCAAGCGGGGGGGAACAGATACGCAGTATTTT.